These 10 T cell receptor beta chains share one sample of origin, sequenced in a study of a mutant IDH1 vaccine in newly diagnosed glioma. No antigen has been assigned to these receptors. Indicated time point: week 47, end of study. The content of each vaccine dose was 300 ug of mutant IDH1 20-mer peptide, and topical imiquimod accompanied it. The assay was immunoSEQ multiplex PCR, and TCRdb's table has in-frame clones only and misses some. Counted here are approximately 30,000 clones, approximately 92% occurring once; the ten biggest clones make up about 5.2%. The sample was PBMCs, taken from a glioma patient whose treatment included an IDH1 peptide vaccine. The receptors derive from a woman in her thirties or forties with glioma.

The genes are TRBV6-5 and TRBJ1-1; D ambiguous. The germline gives CDR1 MNHEY, CDR2 SVGAGI. This CDR3 has 15 residues. The V and J ends lost 0 bases and 5 bases respectively, with 13 bases between them. The CDR3 spells CASSYSSGVGTEAFF. The DNA of the CDR3 is TGTGCCAGCAGTTACTCATCGGGCGTGGGTACTGAAGCTTTCTTT.

V usage is TRBV5-1 and J usage is TRBJ1-3; D gene uncertain. Looked up from germline, CDR1 is SGHRS and CDR2 is YFSETQ. The CDR3 covers 17 residues. The V end was cut by 0 bases, the J end by 0 bases, with 13 bases between. The CDR3 DNA follows: TGCGCCAGCAGCTTGGCCGTTGGGAGCAGCTCTGGAAACACCATATATTTT. It is translated as CASSLAVGSSSGNTIYF.

The V call is TRBV5-1, the J call TRBJ2-7; 9 bases are shared with TRBD1. The germline V gene encodes CDR1 SGHRS and CDR2 YFSETQ. The trim removed 4 bases at V and 6 bases at J, leaving 8 bases unmatched. This CDR3 has 14 amino acids. For the CDR3, the DNA is TGCGCCAGCAGCAACCGGGACAGGGAAGGCGAGCAGTACTTC. It codes for CASSNRDREGEQYF.

The chain employs TRBV30 and TRBJ1-3; D is possibly TRBD1 (5 bases). V gave up 2 bases and J gave up 2 bases, with 13 bases separating them. The CDR3 sequence is 15 residues long. The germline V gene has CDR1 GTSNPN and CDR2 SVGIG (reference sequence). DNA for the CDR3: TGTGCCTGGAGTTGGGGGTTGGCAGCTGGAAACACCATATATTTT. Its translation: CAWSWGLAAGNTIYF.

This chain joins TRBV5-4 and TRBJ2-7; D possibly corresponds to TRBD1 (7 bases). V was pared by 1 base and J by 4 bases, with 15 bases between. The CDR3 contains 15 residues. Germline lookup yields CDR1 SGHNT and CDR2 YYREEE (reference sequence). The CDR3 coding sequence is TGTGCCAGCAGCTTGCAGTCCAGGGGGGTTTACGAGCAGTACTTC. The encoded protein is CASSLQSRGVYEQYF.

The rearrangement links TRBV29-1 to TRBJ2-7, with unresolved D. Germline CDR1 is SQVTM and CDR2 is ANQGSEA. Trimming took 5 bases from V and 0 from J, leaving 8 bases between them. This CDR3 contains 12 residues. CDR3 loop: CSVRESSYEQYF. Here the CDR3 DNA reads TGCAGCGTTCGTGAGAGCTCCTACGAGCAGTACTTC.

This sequence joins TRBV6-1 and TRBJ2-7; D may be TRBD2 (6 bases). The CDR3 is 13 residues long. V lost 2 bases to trimming and J lost 2 bases, with 7 bases between them. From germline, CDR1 is MNHNS and CDR2 SASEGT. The CDR3 loop is CASSERLAYEQYF. The CDR3 coding sequence is TGTGCCAGCAGTGAACGACTAGCCTACGAGCAGTACTTC.

V is TRBV2 and J is TRBJ2-5; the match to TRBD2 covers 10 bases. This CDR3 comprises 16 residues. The junction had 10 bases not matched to a gene; V was cut back by 5 bases and J by 4 bases. The germline gives CDR1 SNHLY, CDR2 FYNNEI. CDR3 in DNA: TGTGCCAGCAGTCCCCCGCTAGCGGGAGTCCGAGAGACCCAGTACTTC. This translates into CASSPPLAGVRETQYF.

The V call is TRBV27, the J call TRBJ2-5, with D perhaps matching TRBD1 or TRBD2 (6 bases each). V dropped 8 bases and J dropped 4 bases, with 14 bases sitting between them. Per germline, CDR1 MNHEY and CDR2 SMNVEV (reference sequence). The CDR3 runs to 13 residues. The CDR3 loop is CASSPGGPETQYF. In DNA, the CDR3 is TGTGCCAGCTCTCCTGGGGGGCCAGAGACCCAGTACTTC.

The sample holds one count of this clone. CDR3 residues: CASTRKKTQYF. The DNA of the CDR3 is TGTGCCAGCACCAGGAAGAAGACCCAGTACTTC. The chain combines TRBV6-6 with TRBJ2-5; D is ambiguous. This CDR3 is 11 amino acids long. Trimming cost V 7 bases and J 6 bases, with 9 bases left between them. Germline CDR1 and CDR2: MNHNY and SVGAGI (reference sequence).